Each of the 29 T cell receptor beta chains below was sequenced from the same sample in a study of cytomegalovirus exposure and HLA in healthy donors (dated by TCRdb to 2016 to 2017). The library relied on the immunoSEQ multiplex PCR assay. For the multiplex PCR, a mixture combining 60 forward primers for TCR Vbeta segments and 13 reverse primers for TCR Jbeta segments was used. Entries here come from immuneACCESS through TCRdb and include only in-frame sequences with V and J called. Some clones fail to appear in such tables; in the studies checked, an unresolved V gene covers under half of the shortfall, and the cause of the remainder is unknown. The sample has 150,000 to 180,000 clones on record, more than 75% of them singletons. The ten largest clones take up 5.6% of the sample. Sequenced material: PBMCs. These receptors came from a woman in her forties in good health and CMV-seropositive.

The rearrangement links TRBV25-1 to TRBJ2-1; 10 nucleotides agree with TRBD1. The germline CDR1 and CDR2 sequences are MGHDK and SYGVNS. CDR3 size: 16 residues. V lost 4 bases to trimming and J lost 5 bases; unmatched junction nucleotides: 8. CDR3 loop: CASSVITGTGDNEQFF. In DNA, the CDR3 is TGTGCCAGCAGTGTTATTACCGGGACAGGGGACAATGAGCAGTTCTTC.

Written as DNA, the CDR3 is TGCGCCAGCAGCCAAGATGTGGCAGGGTATAATGAAAAACTGTTTTTT. Its protein product is CASSQDVAGYNEKLFF. The rearrangement links TRBV4-1 to TRBJ1-4; possible D gene TRBD1, 5 bases. Germline V gives CDR1 MGHRA, CDR2 YSYEKL. CDR3 size: 16 residues. V dropped 0 bases and J dropped 4 bases, with 12 bases sitting between them.

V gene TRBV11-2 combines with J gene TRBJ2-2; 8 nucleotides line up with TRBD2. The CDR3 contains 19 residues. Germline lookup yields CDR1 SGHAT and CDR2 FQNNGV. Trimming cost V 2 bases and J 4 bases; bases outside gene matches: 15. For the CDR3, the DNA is TGTGCCAGCAGCTTACCCCGGGGTGGTTCGGGAGGGGTCACCGGGGAGCTGTTTTTT. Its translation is CASSLPRGGSGGVTGELFF. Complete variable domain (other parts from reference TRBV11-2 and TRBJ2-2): EAGVAQSPRYKIIEKRQSVAFWCNPISGHATLYWYQQILGQGPKLLIQFQNNGVVDDSQLPKDRFSAERLKGVDSTLKIQPAKLEDSAVYLCASSLPRGGSGGVTGELFFGEGSRLTVL.

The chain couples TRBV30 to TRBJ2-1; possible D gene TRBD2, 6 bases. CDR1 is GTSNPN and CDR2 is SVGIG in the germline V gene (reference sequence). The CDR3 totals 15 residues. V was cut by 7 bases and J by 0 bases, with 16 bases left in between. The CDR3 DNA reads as TGTGCCTTACGATTCGGGACTCACTCCTACAATGAGCAGTTCTTC. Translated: CALRFGTHSYNEQFF. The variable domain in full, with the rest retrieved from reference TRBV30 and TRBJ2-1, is SQTIHQWPATLVQPVGSPLSLECTVEGTSNPNLYWYRQAAGRGLQLLFYSVGIGQISSEVPQNLSASRPQDRQFILSSKKLLLSDSGFYLCALRFGTHSYNEQFFGPGTRLTVL.

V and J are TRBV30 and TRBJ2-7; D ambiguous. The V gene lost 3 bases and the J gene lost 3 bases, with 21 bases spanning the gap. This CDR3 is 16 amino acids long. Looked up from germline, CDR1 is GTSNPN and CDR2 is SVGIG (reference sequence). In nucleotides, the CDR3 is TGTGCCTGGAGCTACACGGAGATAAACCCGGGCTACGAGCAGTACTTC. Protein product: CAWSYTEINPGYEQYF.

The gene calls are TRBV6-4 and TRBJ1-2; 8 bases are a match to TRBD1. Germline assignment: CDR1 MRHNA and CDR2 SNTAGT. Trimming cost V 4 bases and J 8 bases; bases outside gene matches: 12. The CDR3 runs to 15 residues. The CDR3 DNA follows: TGTGCCAGCAGTGTCGGGGCAGGGGACAGGAGGGGCTACACCTTC. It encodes CASSVGAGDRRGYTF.

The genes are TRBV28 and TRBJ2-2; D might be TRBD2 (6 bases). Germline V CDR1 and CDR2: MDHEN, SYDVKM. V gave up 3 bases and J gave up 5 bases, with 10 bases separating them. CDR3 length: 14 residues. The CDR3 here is CASSLLGGTGELFF. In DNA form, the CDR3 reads TGTGCCAGCAGTTTGTTGGGAGGTACCGGGGAGCTGTTTTTT. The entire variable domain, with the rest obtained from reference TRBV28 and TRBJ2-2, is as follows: DVKVTQSSRYLVKRTGEKVFLECVQDMDHENMFWYRQDPGLGLRLIYFSYDVKMKEKGDIPEGYSVSREKKERFSLILESASTNQTSMYLCASSLLGGTGELFFGEGSRLTVL.

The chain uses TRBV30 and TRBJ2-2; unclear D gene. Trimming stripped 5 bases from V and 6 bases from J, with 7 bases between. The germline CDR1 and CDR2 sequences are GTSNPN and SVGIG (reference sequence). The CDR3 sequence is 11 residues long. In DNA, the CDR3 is TGTGCCTGGGTCCTCGCCGGGGAGCTGTTTTTT. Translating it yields CAWVLAGELFF.

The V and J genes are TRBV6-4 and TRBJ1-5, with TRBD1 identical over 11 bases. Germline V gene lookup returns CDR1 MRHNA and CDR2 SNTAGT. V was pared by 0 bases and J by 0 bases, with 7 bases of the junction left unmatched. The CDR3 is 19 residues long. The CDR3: CASSDSRDRGNPSNQPQHF. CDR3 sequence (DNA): TGTGCCAGCAGTGACTCTAGGGACAGGGGGAACCCTAGCAATCAGCCCCAGCATTTT.

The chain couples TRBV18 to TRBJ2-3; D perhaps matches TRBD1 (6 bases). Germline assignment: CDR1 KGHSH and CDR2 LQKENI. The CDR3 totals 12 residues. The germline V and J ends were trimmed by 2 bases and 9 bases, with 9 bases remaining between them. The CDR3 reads CASSPDGQTQYF. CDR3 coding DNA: TGTGCCAGCTCACCAGATGGACAGACGCAGTATTTT.

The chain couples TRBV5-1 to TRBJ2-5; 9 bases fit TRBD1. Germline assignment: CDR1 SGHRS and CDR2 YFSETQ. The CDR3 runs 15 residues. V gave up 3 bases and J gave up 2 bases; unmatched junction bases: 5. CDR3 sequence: CASSSGQGKQETQYF. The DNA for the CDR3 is TGCGCCAGCAGCTCGGGACAGGGCAAACAAGAGACCCAGTACTTC. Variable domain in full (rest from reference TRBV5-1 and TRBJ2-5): KAGVTQTPRYLIKTRGQQVTLSCSPISGHRSVSWYQQTPGQGLQFLFEYFSETQRNKGNFPGRFSGRQFSNSRSEMNVSTLELGDSALYLCASSSGQGKQETQYFGPGTRLLVL.

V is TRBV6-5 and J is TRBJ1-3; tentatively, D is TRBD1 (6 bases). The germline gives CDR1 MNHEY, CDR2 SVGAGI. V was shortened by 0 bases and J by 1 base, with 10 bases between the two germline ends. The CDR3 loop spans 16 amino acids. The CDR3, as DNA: TGTGCCAGCAGTTACTCCGGCAGGGGTTCTGGAAACACCATATATTTT. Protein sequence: CASSYSGRGSGNTIYF.

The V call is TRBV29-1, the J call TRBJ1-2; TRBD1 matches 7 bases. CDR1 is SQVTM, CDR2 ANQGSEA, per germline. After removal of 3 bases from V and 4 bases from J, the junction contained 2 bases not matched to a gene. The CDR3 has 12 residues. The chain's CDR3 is CSVDAGGYGYTF. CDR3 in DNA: TGCAGCGTTGATGCAGGGGGCTATGGCTACACCTTC.

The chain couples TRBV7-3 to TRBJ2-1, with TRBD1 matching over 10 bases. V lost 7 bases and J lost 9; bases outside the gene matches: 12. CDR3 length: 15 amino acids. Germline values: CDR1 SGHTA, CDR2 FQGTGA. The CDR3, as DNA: TGTGCCAGCACTACCCCCGGGACAGGGGTGGGTGAGCAGTTCTTC. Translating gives CASTTPGTGVGEQFF.

CDR3 in DNA: TGTGCCAGCAGCGGAATTACAGGGTATAATTCACCCCTCCACTTT. This encodes CASSGITGYNSPLHF. The gene calls are TRBV7-9 and TRBJ1-6, with D possibly matching TRBD1 (6 bases). Germline CDR1 is SEHNR and CDR2 is FQNEAQ (reference sequence). The V and J ends lost 5 bases and 4 bases respectively, with 12 bases between them. CDR3 size: 15 residues. The complete variable domain, with remaining parts taken from reference TRBV7-9 and TRBJ1-6, reads DTGVSQNPRHKITKRGQNVTFRCDPISEHNRLYWYRQTLGQGPEFLTYFQNEAQLEKSRLLSDRFSAERPKGSFSTLEIQRTEQGDSAMYLCASSGITGYNSPLHFGNGTRLTVT.

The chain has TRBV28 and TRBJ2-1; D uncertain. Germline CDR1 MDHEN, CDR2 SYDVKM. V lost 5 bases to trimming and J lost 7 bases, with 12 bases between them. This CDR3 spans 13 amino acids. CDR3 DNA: TGTGCCAGCAGTCCCCCCGGAGCAAATGAGCAGTTCTTC. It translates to CASSPPGANEQFF.

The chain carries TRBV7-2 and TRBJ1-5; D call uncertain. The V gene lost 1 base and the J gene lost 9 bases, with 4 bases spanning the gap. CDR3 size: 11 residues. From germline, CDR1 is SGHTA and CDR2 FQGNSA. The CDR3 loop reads CASSLGGPQHF. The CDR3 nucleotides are TGTGCCAGCAGCTTAGGCGGGCCCCAGCATTTT. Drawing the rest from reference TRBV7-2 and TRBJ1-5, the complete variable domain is GAGVSQSPSNKVTEKGKDVELRCDPISGHTALYWYRQSLGQGLEFLIYFQGNSAPDKSGLPSDRFSAERTGGSVSTLTIQRTQQEDSAVYLCASSLGGPQHFGDGTRLSIL.

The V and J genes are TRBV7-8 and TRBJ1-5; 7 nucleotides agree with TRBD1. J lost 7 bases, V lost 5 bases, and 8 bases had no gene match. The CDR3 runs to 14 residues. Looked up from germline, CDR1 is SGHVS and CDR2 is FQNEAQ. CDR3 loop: CASSLTGNGQPQHF. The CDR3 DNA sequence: TGTGCCAGCAGCCTGACAGGGAATGGCCAGCCCCAGCATTTT.

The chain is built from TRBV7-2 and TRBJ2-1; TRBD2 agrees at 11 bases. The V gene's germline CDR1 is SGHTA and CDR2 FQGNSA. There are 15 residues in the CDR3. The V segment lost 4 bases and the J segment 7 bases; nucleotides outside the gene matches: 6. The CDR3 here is CASSSLSGRANEQFF. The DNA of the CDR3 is TGTGCCAGCAGCTCCCTTAGCGGGAGGGCTAATGAGCAGTTCTTC.

This CDR3 is CASSQGQGATYEQYF. For the CDR3, the DNA is TGTGCCAGCAGCCAAGGACAGGGGGCCACCTACGAGCAGTACTTC. The rearrangement joins TRBV4-2 to TRBJ2-7; 10 nucleotides align to TRBD1. This CDR3 spans 15 amino acids. With V trimmed by 1 base and J by 2 bases, 2 bases remained unmatched. Germline assignment: CDR1 LGHNA and CDR2 YNFKEQ.

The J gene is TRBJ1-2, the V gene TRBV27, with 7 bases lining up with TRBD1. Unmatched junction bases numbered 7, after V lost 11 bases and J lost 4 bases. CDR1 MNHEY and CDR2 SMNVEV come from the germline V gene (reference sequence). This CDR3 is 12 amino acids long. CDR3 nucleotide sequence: TGTGCCGCCCGGGACAGAGGCTATGGCTACACCTTC. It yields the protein CAARDRGYGYTF.

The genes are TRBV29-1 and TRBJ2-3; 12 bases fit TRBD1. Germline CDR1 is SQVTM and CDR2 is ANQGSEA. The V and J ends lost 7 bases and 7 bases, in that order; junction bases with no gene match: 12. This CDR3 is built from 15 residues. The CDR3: CSAEPGTGGRYTQYF. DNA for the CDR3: TGCAGCGCCGAACCCGGGACAGGGGGCCGATATACGCAGTATTTT.

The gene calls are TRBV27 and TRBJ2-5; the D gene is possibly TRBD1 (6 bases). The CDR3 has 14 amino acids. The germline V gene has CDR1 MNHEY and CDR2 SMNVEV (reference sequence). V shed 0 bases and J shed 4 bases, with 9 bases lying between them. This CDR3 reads CASSLSGGAETQYF. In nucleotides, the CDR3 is TGTGCCAGCAGTTTATCAGGGGGTGCAGAGACCCAGTACTTC.

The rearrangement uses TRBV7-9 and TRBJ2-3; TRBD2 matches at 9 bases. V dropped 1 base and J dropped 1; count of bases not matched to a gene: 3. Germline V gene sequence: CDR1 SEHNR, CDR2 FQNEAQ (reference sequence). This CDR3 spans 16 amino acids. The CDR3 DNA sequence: TGTGCCAGCAGCTTAGACGAGCGGGAGGGCACAGATACGCAGTATTTT. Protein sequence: CASSLDEREGTDTQYF.

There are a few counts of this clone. CDR3 amino acids: CASSQEGLASYNEQFF. The DNA of the CDR3 is TGCGCCAGCAGCCAAGAGGGGCTAGCGTCCTACAATGAGCAGTTCTTC. The genes are TRBV4-1 and TRBJ2-1; weak D call: TRBD2 (6 bases). The CDR3 sequence is 16 residues long. Germline values: CDR1 MGHRA, CDR2 YSYEKL. The ends were cut back, 0 bases at V and 1 base at J, with 10 bases in the middle.

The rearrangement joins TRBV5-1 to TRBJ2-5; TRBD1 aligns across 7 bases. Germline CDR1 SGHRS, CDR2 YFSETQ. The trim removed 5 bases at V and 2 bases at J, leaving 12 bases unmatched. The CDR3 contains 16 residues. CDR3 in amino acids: CASRRSGQQFQETQYF. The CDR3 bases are TGCGCCAGCAGACGTTCGGGACAGCAGTTTCAAGAGACCCAGTACTTC.

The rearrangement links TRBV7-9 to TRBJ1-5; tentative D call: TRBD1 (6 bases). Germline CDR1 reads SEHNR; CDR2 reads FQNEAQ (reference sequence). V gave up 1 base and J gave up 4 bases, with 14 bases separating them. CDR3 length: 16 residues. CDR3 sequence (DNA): TGTGCCAGCAGCTTAGGAACGGGGGGGGCAAATCAGCCCCAGCATTTT. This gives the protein CASSLGTGGANQPQHF.

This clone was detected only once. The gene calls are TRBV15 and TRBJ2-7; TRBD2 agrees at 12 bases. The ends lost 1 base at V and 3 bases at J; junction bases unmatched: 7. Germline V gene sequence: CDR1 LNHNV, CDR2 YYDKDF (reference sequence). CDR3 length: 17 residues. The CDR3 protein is CATSRVFGTSGRYEQYF. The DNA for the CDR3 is TGTGCCACCAGCAGAGTCTTCGGGACTAGCGGGCGCTACGAGCAGTACTTC.

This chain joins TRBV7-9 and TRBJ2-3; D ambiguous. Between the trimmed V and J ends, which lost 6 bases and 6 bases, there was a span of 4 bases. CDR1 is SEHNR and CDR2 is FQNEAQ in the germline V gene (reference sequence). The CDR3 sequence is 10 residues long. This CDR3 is CASRRDTQYF. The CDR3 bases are TGTGCCAGCAGGAGGGATACGCAGTATTTT.